This TCR beta chain came from a study of identical twins. CDR1 and CDR2 from the germline V gene are SQVTM and ANQGSEA. V lost 6 bases and J lost 4; bases outside the gene matches: 5. The CDR3 totals 13 residues. The sample holds many counts of this clonotype. Its antigen remains unknown. General study findings and limits: In beta out-of-frame sequences, the excess sharing between twins was weaker. Compared with models, monozygotic twins showed more out-of-frame TCR alpha sharing.

Via MiXCR, TCRdb re-called the 5' RACE reads, giving one row per CDR3 protein. The sample yields fewer than 250,000 distinct CDR3 sequences, around 7% seen once. Each donor (without exception) was a healthy Caucasian. These same records also appear under a second study, on yellow fever vaccine responses in identical twins. That work contributes: Reportedly, twins showed a vaccine T cell response that looked partly convergent and partly personalized.

V gene TRBV29-1 combines with J gene TRBJ2-1; 8 nucleotides align to TRBD1. This TCR derives from a woman under 30 in good health. The sequenced sample was memory (CD45RO+) T cells sorted from blood. CDR3 in amino acids: CSVERDRYNEQFF. In DNA, the CDR3 is TGCAGCGTCGAACGGGACAGGTACAATGAGCAGTTCTTC.